A selection of T cell receptor beta chains follows, all from one sample in a study of blood T cell repertoires in COVID-19. Sequencing was performed with immunoSEQ multiplex PCR; in TCRdb, only in-frame clones are kept and a portion is missing. The sample comprises 88,000 or so clones, about 85% of which are singletons, and 3.5% to 4.5% rests with the top ten. The sequencing sample was made of peripheral blood. The source of these receptors is a man in his 60s with acute or convalescent COVID-19. Both conserved end residues are part of each CDR3. Some rows have no size entry. The others give once, few or many, or a class for an expanded clone.

v_gene	abundance	j_gene	CDR3aa
TRBV14	.	TRBJ2-3	CASSQDLSGRDTDTQYF
TRBV6-5	.	TRBJ2-1	CASKMDRDYNEQFF
TRBV3-1/TRBV3-2	.	TRBJ2-2	CASSLDYLPGELFF
TRBV6-5	.	TRBJ2-3	CASSRRDAANTQYF
TRBV27	.	TRBJ2-5	CASSRGQSMETQYF
TRBV6-2/TRBV6-3	.	TRBJ1-3	CASSLTDSGNTIYF
TRBV6-6	.	TRBJ1-3	CASTGSSGNTIYF
TRBV7-8	.	TRBJ2-1	CASRLGVAGEYNEQFF
TRBV11-3	.	TRBJ2-2	CASKPGQGSGELFF
TRBV5-1	.	TRBJ2-6	CASSDQGSGANVLTF
TRBV6-1	.	TRBJ1-1	CASSETPTDTEAFF
TRBV4-1	once	TRBJ2-1	CASSQAALLENNEQFF
TRBV9	.	TRBJ1-3	CASSVDLSGNTIYF
TRBV5-1	few	TRBJ2-7	CASKDRVPPYEQYF
TRBV10-3	.	TRBJ1-5	CAISDGGGPQHF
TRBV4-3	once	TRBJ2-7	CASSHIRDTARPYEQYF
TRBV6-5	.	TRBJ2-7	CASSWGTGASYEQYF
TRBV19	.	TRBJ2-2	CASSLQGTGELFF
TRBV5-8	once	TRBJ2-6	CASSPDRQAGANVLTF
TRBV6-5	.	TRBJ1-5	CASRGTGGNQPQHF
TRBV19	.	TRBJ2-7	CASSIDVGVRSYEQYF
TRBV2	.	TRBJ2-7	CASSNRGRFSEQYF
TRBV30	.	TRBJ1-5	CAWSLRTNQPQHF
TRBV19	.	TRBJ2-1	CASSIDPTSNEQFF
TRBV29-1	once	TRBJ1-2	CSVNRDYGYTF
TRBV2	.	TRBJ2-1	CASSGTSATEQFF
TRBV18	.	TRBJ2-7	CASSPRAPGNEQYF
TRBV4-1	.	TRBJ2-1	CASSQGQASNEQFF
TRBV11-1	.	TRBJ2-5	CASSLGPGGETQYF
TRBV10-1	.	TRBJ2-5	CASSEVSLGQETQYF
TRBV19	.	TRBJ2-7	CASSQAGSYEQYF
TRBV5-5	.	TRBJ1-3	CASSWRDSVNSGNTIYF
TRBV7-9	.	TRBJ1-1	CASRGTGGVWTEAFF
TRBV5-1	.	TRBJ2-5	CASSLPTQETQYF
TRBV10-1	.	TRBJ2-1	CASSGQGPPNEQFF
TRBV5-1	.	TRBJ2-5	CASSLLTSGGQETQYF
TRBV4-3	.	TRBJ2-1	CASSQGLAGAREQFF
TRBV6-5	.	TRBJ1-5	CASSYSGVNQPQHF
TRBV14	.	TRBJ2-5	CASSSLAGGRGETQYF
TRBV4-1	.	TRBJ2-1	CASSQELRQHNEQFF
TRBV9	.	TRBJ1-1	CASSVGGARNTEAFF
TRBV13	.	TRBJ2-3	CASSFTSGRFSHTDTQYF